These 2 T cell receptor beta chains were all obtained from the same sample, sequenced in a study of molecular identifiers for immune sequencing clone quantification. TCRdb re-called the PCR reads through MiXCR, storing one row per CDR3 protein. Among under 350,000 distinct CDR3 sequences listed, 24% were seen once. The specimen was naive CD8+ T cells from blood, with Jurkat cell RNA spiked in. As to subset: FACS-sorted CD8+CD4-CCR7+CD45RA+ naive T cells. These receptors all stem from a human donor in good health. Some libraries in this study had Jurkat cell RNA spiked in.

In this sample, this clonotype turned up a few times. The chain employs TRBV7-8 and TRBJ2-1; either TRBD1 or TRBD2 may supply D (6 bases each). CDR1 is SGHVS and CDR2 is FQNEAQ in the germline V gene. The CDR3 runs 18 residues. Trimming cost V 1 base and J 0 bases, with 16 bases left between them. CDR3 DNA: TGTGCCAGCAGCTTAGTCATGGGGGGCCCGAGCTCCTACAATGAGCAGTTCTTC. Its protein is CASSLVMGGPSSYNEQFF.

As regards this clonotype: An end of the junction differs from the germline gene, which may be a read error. The chain carries TRBV12-3 or TRBV12-4 and TRBJ1-1, with 11 positions matching TRBD1. CDR3 length: 18 amino acids. The CDR3 DNA sequence: TGTGCCAGCAGAACCTTTACGGGACAGGGGGTTGTTGTCACTGAAACTTTCTTT. Translated, it gives CASRTFTGQGVVVTETFF.